Each of the 30 T cell receptor beta chains below was sequenced from the same sample in a study of prognosis after radiotherapy for stage I lung cancer. Two-round multiplex PCR on genomic DNA was the method by which TCR beta CDR3 was amplified. Primers (each specific to one TRBV or TRBJ gene) were used in first-round PCR. TCRdb recomputed calls from the multiplex PCR reads with MiXCR, one row per CDR3 protein. Among more than 30,000 distinct CDR3 sequences listed, 42% were seen once. The sample in question was PBMCs, obtained before or after stereotactic body radiation therapy (not recorded which). Source of these receptors: a donor over 45 with non-small cell lung cancer.

This clonotype was detected ten times or more. This chain uses TRBV5-6 with TRBJ2-1; 10 positions agree with TRBD2. With 1 base clipped from V and 4 bases from J, the junction kept 5 bases outside the gene matches. From germline, CDR1 is SGHDT and CDR2 YYEEEE. The CDR3 loop spans 16 amino acids. This chain's CDR3 is CASSLLTSGVYNEQFF. The CDR3 region has the DNA TGTGCCAGCAGCTTGCTAACTAGCGGGGTTTACAATGAGCAGTTCTTC.

The CDR3 DNA reads TGTGCCAGCAGCTTAAGCGGGACCCCCTACGAGCAGTACTTC. Protein sequence: CASSLSGTPYEQYF. The genes are TRBV12-3 or TRBV12-4 and TRBJ2-7; 7 nucleotides line up with TRBD2. The CDR3 loop spans 14 amino acids. The V and J ends lost 6 bases and 2 bases, in that order; junction bases with no gene match: 7.

The table lists this clonotype with many counts. The chain couples TRBV7-9 to TRBJ2-1; 7 bases map to TRBD2. The CDR3 is made up of 17 amino acids. In germline, CDR1 is SEHNR, CDR2 FQNEAQ (reference sequence). V trimming: 5 bases; J trimming: 4 bases; junction bases outside the gene matches: 14. CDR3 DNA: TGTGCCAGCAGCAAACAGCTCGCTAGCGGACTATACAATGAGCAGTTCTTC. It yields the protein CASSKQLASGLYNEQFF.

This clonotype was counted at least ten times. V usage is TRBV30 and J usage is TRBJ2-5, with TRBD2 matching 10 bases. CDR1 and CDR2 from the germline V gene are GTSNPN and SVGIG (reference sequence). This CDR3 region has 13 residues. The junction had 0 bases not matched to a gene; V was cut back by 2 bases and J by 3 bases. The CDR3 region has the DNA TGTGCCTGGAGTAGCGGGAGGGAAGAGACCCAGTACTTC. The encoded protein is CAWSSGREETQYF.

The genes are TRBV4-3 and TRBJ1-1; D is uncertain. Germline V lookup: CDR1 LGHNA, CDR2 YSLEER. This CDR3 has 14 residues. V dropped 0 bases and J dropped 1 base, with 6 bases sitting between them. The CDR3 nucleotides are TGCGCCAGCAGCCAAGAGCCGGGGAACACTGAAGCTTTCTTT. Translating gives CASSQEPGNTEAFF.

There are many counts of this clonotype. The chain recombines TRBV25-1 with TRBJ1-2; TRBD1 agrees at 9 bases. V lost 7 bases and J lost 8; bases outside the gene matches: 8. Germline V lookup: CDR1 MGHDK, CDR2 SYGVNS. This CDR3 has 13 residues. CDR3 residues: CASTHGTGMGYTF. CDR3 bases: TGTGCCAGCACTCACGGGACAGGGATGGGCTACACCTTC.

This clonotype turned up a few times. It may be a read error: a sequence one base away is much more abundant. The V and J genes are TRBV15 and TRBJ1-1; D is unresolved. This CDR3 is built from 16 residues. V was trimmed by 0 bases and J by 0 bases, leaving 11 bases between them. CDR1 LNHNV and CDR2 YYDKDF come from the germline V gene (reference sequence). The CDR3 here is CATSRDLRGVNTEAFF. The CDR3 DNA follows: TGTGCCACCAGCAGAGATCTCCGTGGGGTGAACACTGAAGCTTTCTTT.

On this clonotype itself: This likely stems from a read error, as it lies one base from a far larger clone. The V gene is TRBV6-4, the J gene TRBJ2-3, with 7 bases identical to TRBD1. Germline-derived CDR1 and CDR2 are MRHNA and SNTAGT. The CDR3 consists of 13 residues. This CDR3 reads CANSHNRGDTQYF. The CDR3 DNA is TGTGCCAACAGTCATAACAGGGGAGATACGCAGTATTTT.

Details on this clonotype: At one end the junction does not follow the germline gene, possibly because of a read error. The chain has TRBV15 and TRBJ1-2; 10 bases align to TRBD1. This CDR3 is built from 12 residues. CDR1 LNHNV and CDR2 YYDKDF come from the germline V gene (reference sequence). The CDR3 DNA follows: TGTGCCACCAGGGGACAGGGGCATGGCTACAACTTC. It encodes CATRGQGHGYNF. Variable domain in full (rest from reference TRBV15 and TRBJ1-2): DAMVIQNPRYQVTQFGKPVTLSCSQTLNHNVMYWYQQKSSQAPKLLFHYYDKDFNNEADTPDNFQSRRPNTSFCFLDIRSPGLGDTAMYLCATRGQGHGYNFGSGTRLTVV.

The sample holds many counts of this clonotype. The chain recombines TRBV11-2 with TRBJ2-1; 14 nucleotides agree with TRBD2. CDR3 length: 16 residues. V was clipped by 3 bases and J by 7 bases; unmatched bases: 5. Per germline, CDR1 SGHAT and CDR2 FQNNGV. CDR3 loop: CASSFGLAGGLNEQFF. For the CDR3, the DNA is TGTGCCAGCAGCTTTGGACTAGCGGGGGGTTTGAATGAGCAGTTCTTC.

Comment on this clonotype: One end of the junction varies from germline; a read error may be responsible. The V call is TRBV7-7, the J call TRBJ1-5; no reliable D call. Germline CDR1 SSHAT, CDR2 FNYEAQ (reference sequence). The CDR3 loop spans 14 amino acids. The CDR3 sequence: CASSPNQCYQPQHF. Written as DNA, the CDR3 is TGTGCTAGCAGCCCGAACCAGTGTTATCAGCCCCAGCATTTT.

At least ten counts were recorded for this clonotype. V is TRBV27 and J is TRBJ1-1, with D unresolved. Trimming shortened V by 3 bases and J by 1 base, and 9 bases separated the two germline ends. Germline V gene lookup returns CDR1 MNHEY and CDR2 SMNVEV (reference sequence). The CDR3 runs to 14 residues. The chain's CDR3 is CASSFLYANTEAFF. In DNA form, the CDR3 reads TGTGCCAGCAGTTTTCTCTATGCGAACACTGAAGCTTTCTTT.

Of note for this clonotype: This likely reflects a read error, since a far larger clone is one base away. This chain uses TRBV6-2 or TRBV6-3 with TRBJ2-2; D is ambiguous. Trimming took 1 base from V and 6 from J, leaving 6 bases between them. Looked up from germline, CDR1 is MNHEY and CDR2 is SVGEGT. This CDR3 is built from 13 residues. The CDR3 region has the DNA TGTGCCAGCAGTTACTTTGCCTCCGGGGAGCTGTTTTTT. As protein: CASSYFASGELFF.

This clonotype was observed a single time. The junction does not match germline at one end; this may be a read error. Here the CDR3 DNA reads TGTGCTAGCAGTTACTCGGACGGCAGGGGGAACTATGGCTACACCTTC. Its protein is CASSYSDGRGNYGYTF. V is TRBV6-6 and J is TRBJ1-2; TRBD1 agrees at 7 bases. Germline CDR1 reads MNHNY; CDR2 reads SVGAGI (reference sequence). There are 16 residues in the CDR3.

V usage is TRBV13 and J usage is TRBJ2-2, with D perhaps matching TRBD1 (5 bases). The CDR3 length is 18 residues. CDR1 is PRHDT and CDR2 is FYEKMQ in the germline V gene (reference sequence). The V gene lost 10 bases and the J gene lost 1 base, with 25 bases spanning the gap. The CDR3 loop reads CATLGAVRAPRNTGELFF. In DNA, the CDR3 is TGTGCCACTCTAGGGGCCGTCAGGGCCCCGAGGAACACCGGGGAGCTGTTTTTT.

This clonotype was seen repeatedly, ten times or more. The V and J genes are TRBV28 and TRBJ1-4, with 7 bases that match TRBD1. The CDR3 length is 15 residues. The V segment lost 1 base and the J segment 6 bases; nucleotides outside the gene matches: 5. Germline values: CDR1 MDHEN, CDR2 SYDVKM. The CDR3 region has the DNA TGTGCCAGCAGTTTATCGGCGACAGGGCATGAAAAACTGTTTTTT. This translates into CASSLSATGHEKLFF.

This clonotype was seen many times. The chain is built from TRBV7-9 and TRBJ1-1; D unresolved. With 5 bases removed from V and 0 bases from J, the gap between germline ends came to 16 bases. CDR1 is SEHNR and CDR2 is FQNEAQ in the germline V gene (reference sequence). This CDR3 contains 16 residues. CDR3 in DNA: TGTGCCAGCAGCCGTTTTGGACCGCCTATGAACACTGAAGCTTTCTTT. This encodes CASSRFGPPMNTEAFF.

Relative to its sample, this clonotype is medium-sized. This chain links TRBV28 with TRBJ1-2; TRBD1 matches 7 bases. V was pared by 5 bases and J by 6 bases, with 6 bases of the junction left unmatched. The germline CDR1 and CDR2 sequences are MDHEN and SYDVKM. The CDR3 loop spans 13 amino acids. The CDR3 DNA reads TGTGCCAGCAGTGGAGACAGGGTACATGGCTACACCTTC. Amino acids: CASSGDRVHGYTF.

The chain uses TRBV12-3 or TRBV12-4 and TRBJ2-3, with D hard to call. The V and J ends lost 4 bases and 1 base respectively, with 15 bases between them. This CDR3 is 16 amino acids long. The CDR3: CASSSGSPYGTDTQYF. As DNA, the CDR3 is TGTGCCAGCAGTTCTGGTAGTCCGTACGGCACAGATACGCAGTATTTT.

This clonotype is medium-sized (0.01 to 0.1%) within its sample. The CDR3 DNA follows: TGTGCCAGCAGTGAAGGCTCGACAGGGGCAGATACGCAGTATTTT. Residues: CASSEGSTGADTQYF. The chain has TRBV6-2 or TRBV6-3 and TRBJ2-3; 8 nucleotides agree with TRBD1. Germline V gene lookup returns CDR1 MNHEY and CDR2 SVGEGT. The CDR3 totals 15 residues. With 5 bases clipped from V and 4 bases from J, the junction kept 8 bases outside the gene matches.

This clonotype came up many times. V and J are TRBV7-3 and TRBJ1-1; TRBD1 aligns across 11 bases. The CDR3 is 16 amino acids. Germline lookup yields CDR1 SGHTA and CDR2 FQGTGA. Germline trimming cut 5 bases from V and 0 bases from J; bases unmatched to any gene: 5. CDR3 region: CASSPRTGGLNTEAFF. The DNA for the CDR3 is TGTGCCAGCAGCCCCCGGACAGGGGGCCTGAACACTGAAGCTTTCTTT.

This clonotype was counted at least ten times. The chain is built from TRBV19 and TRBJ1-3; no definite D call. CDR1 and CDR2 from the germline V gene are LNHDA and SQIVND (reference sequence). Between the trimmed V and J ends, which lost 5 bases and 7 bases, there was a span of 12 bases. The CDR3 contains 13 residues. The CDR3 sequence: CASSPDRRNTIYF. In nucleotides, the CDR3 is TGTGCCAGTAGTCCAGACCGGAGGAACACCATATATTTT.

This clonotype appeared many times. The rearrangement uses TRBV11-2 and TRBJ1-1; TRBD1 is a possible D gene (6 bases). The CDR3 has 13 residues. The ends were cut back, 7 bases at V and 3 bases at J, with 12 bases in the middle. Germline CDR1 and CDR2: SGHAT and FQNNGV. In nucleotides, the CDR3 is TGTGCCAGCACCCCGGGGGGCTACACTGAAGCTTTCTTT. Protein: CASTPGGYTEAFF.

To note about this clonotype: Its ends do not fully match the called genes, so a read error is possible. The rearrangement uses TRBV6-2 or TRBV6-3 and TRBJ2-7; 7 nucleotides align to TRBD1. The CDR3 spans 14 residues. The germline V gene encodes CDR1 MNHEY and CDR2 SVGEGT. The chain's CDR3 is CASSEGDRDYEQCF. The CDR3 nucleotides are TGTGCCAGCAGTGAAGGGGACAGAGACTACGAGCAGTGCTTC.

V usage is TRBV20-1 and J usage is TRBJ1-1, with 11 bases aligning to TRBD1. V was pared by 3 bases and J by 8 bases, with 11 bases of the junction left unmatched. CDR1 and CDR2 (germline): DFQATT, SNEGSKA (reference sequence). This CDR3 comprises 15 residues. CDR3 sequence reads: CSARDRGQSRYEAFF. The CDR3 nucleotides read TGCAGTGCTAGGGACAGGGGGCAATCACGCTACGAAGCTTTCTTT.

This chain connects TRBV24-1 to TRBJ1-5; D possibly corresponds to TRBD1 (5 bases). This CDR3 is built from 14 residues. From germline, CDR1 is KGHDR and CDR2 SFDVKD. This chain's CDR3 is CDSSAGGFDQPQHF. DNA for the CDR3: TGTGACAGCAGTGCGGGGGGATTCGATCAGCCCCAGCATTTT.

This clonotype was observed many times. The rearrangement uses TRBV4-1 and TRBJ1-1; perhaps TRBD1 as D (6 bases). V shed 0 bases and J shed 4 bases, with 9 bases lying between them. The CDR3 sequence is 14 residues long. Germline assignment: CDR1 MGHRA and CDR2 YSYEKL. The CDR3: CASSQDRGGTEAFF. The CDR3 DNA follows: TGCGCCAGCAGCCAAGATAGGGGGGGCACTGAAGCTTTCTTT.

This clonotype was detected many times. The V call is TRBV10-3, the J call TRBJ1-2; 8 bases match TRBD1. This CDR3 comprises 13 residues. The germline CDR1 and CDR2 sequences are ENHRY and SYGVKD. J gave up 6 bases and V 6 bases, and 6 bases lay outside the gene matches. As DNA, the CDR3 is TGTGCCATCAGACCGGACAGGGAAGATGGCTACACCTTC. This encodes CAIRPDREDGYTF.

This clonotype was seen repeatedly, ten times or more. CDR3 nucleotides: TGCGCCAGCAGCCAAGTTTTTGAGGAGTATGGCTACACCTTC. Amino acid sequence: CASSQVFEEYGYTF. The rearrangement links TRBV4-1 to TRBJ1-2; no clear D gene. Germline V lookup: CDR1 MGHRA, CDR2 YSYEKL. The CDR3 totals 14 residues. The V end lost 1 base, the J end lost 5 bases, and 11 bases lay between the germline ends.

The gene calls are TRBV2 and TRBJ2-2; D is uncertain. The CDR3 loop spans 13 amino acids. Germline V gives CDR1 SNHLY, CDR2 FYNNEI. Deletions cut 6 bases from V and 3 bases from J, with 8 bases between. The CDR3 protein is CASSLEYTGELFF. The CDR3 coding sequence is TGTGCCAGCAGCCTAGAATACACCGGGGAGCTGTTTTTT.